Included here is one TCR beta chain sequence, with context. This sample is part of a study of T cells in tumors after PD-1 blockade. Study summary: Daily vismodegib 150 mg continued in a subset of anti-PD-1-treated patients.

Germline V gene data show CDR1 as SGHNT and CDR2 as YENEEA. The V gene lost 7 bases and the J gene lost 4 bases, with 19 bases spanning the gap. The CDR3 length is 15 residues. Clones were read by immunoSEQ multiplex PCR, and TCRdb kept only the in-frame ones, dropping some. Here the sample spans 45,000 or so clones, roughly 84% being singletons. The TCR comes from a human donor with advanced basal cell or squamous cell carcinoma (not recorded which). Sequenced material: PBMCs, taken before anti-PD-1 therapy. The genes are TRBV11-3 and TRBJ1-1; perhaps TRBD1 as D (5 bases). CDR3 in amino acids: CASTPKRGLATEAFF. The CDR3 DNA follows: TGTGCCAGCACCCCGAAAAGGGGACTGGCCACTGAAGCTTTCTTT.